The present T cell receptor (beta chain) was sequenced within a study of T cells in Graves' hyperthyroidism and ophthalmopathy. Aged 18 to 65, the patients had hyperthyroidism that was newly diagnosed and had lasted under 2 months. In making diagnoses, clinical symptoms, serum thyroxine and TRAb, thyroid ultrasound and orbital computed tomography were all used. The source of the PBMCs was 8 to 10 ml of fresh peripheral blood. V lost 3 bases and J lost 2; bases outside the gene matches: 3. The CDR3 consists of 13 residues. Germline CDR1 is DFQATT and CDR2 is SNEGSKA (reference sequence). Authors of the study amplified TCR beta CDR3 regions from RNA transcripts. Carried out on the TCR CDR3, a first-round RT-PCR used the HTBI primer set. MiXCR, run by TCRdb on the multiplex PCR reads, gives a single entry per CDR3 protein. Altogether 250,000 to 300,000 distinct CDR3 sequences are present, roughly 15% being singletons, with the ten largest covering around 7.9%.

Findings and caveats of the study: From stable hyperthyroidism, ophthalmopathy was separated by a 13 V-J model.

This clonotype was seen ten or more times. The antigen remains unidentified. The gene calls are TRBV20-1 and TRBJ2-7, with 8 bases lining up with TRBD1. The source of this sequence is a woman aged 25 to 39 with Graves' hyperthyroidism that later progressed to Graves' ophthalmopathy. Input material: blood. The CDR3: CSARGTGTYEQYF. CDR3 DNA: TGCAGTGCTAGGGGGACAGGAACCTACGAGCAGTACTTC.